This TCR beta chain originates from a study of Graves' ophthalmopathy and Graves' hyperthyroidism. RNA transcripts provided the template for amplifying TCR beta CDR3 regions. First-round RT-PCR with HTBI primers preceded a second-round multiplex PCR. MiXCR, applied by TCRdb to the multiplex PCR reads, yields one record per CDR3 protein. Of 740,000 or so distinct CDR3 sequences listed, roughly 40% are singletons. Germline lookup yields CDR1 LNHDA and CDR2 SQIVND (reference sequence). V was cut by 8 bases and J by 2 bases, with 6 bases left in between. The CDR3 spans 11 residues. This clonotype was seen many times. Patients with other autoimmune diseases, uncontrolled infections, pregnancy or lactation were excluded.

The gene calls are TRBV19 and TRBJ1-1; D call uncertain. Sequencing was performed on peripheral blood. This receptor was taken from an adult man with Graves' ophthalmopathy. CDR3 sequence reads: CASHRNTEAFF. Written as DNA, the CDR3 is TGTGCCAGTCATCGAAACACTGAAGCTTTCTTT.